These 22 T cell receptor beta chains were sequenced from one sample in a study of T-cell memory formation after mild COVID-19. Each CDR3 protein is one row after TCRdb ran MiXCR on the 5' RACE reads. This sample carries about half a million distinct CDR3 sequences, roughly 18% of them seen once, and the ten largest clones take 9% to 15%. The sequencing sample was made of PBMCs or a T cell subset sorted from them (not recorded which). The origin of the receptors is an adult woman who had mild COVID-19 (a few samples of this study predate the infection). Cell type and time point are not known.

V is TRBV5-6 and J is TRBJ2-6; no clear D. The CDR3 totals 15 residues. V was trimmed by 6 bases and J by 1 base, leaving 11 bases between them. The V gene's germline CDR1 is SGHDT and CDR2 YYEEEE. The CDR3 reads CASTTLGSGANVLTF. The CDR3 DNA reads TGTGCCAGCACCACATTAGGGTCTGGGGCCAACGTCCTGACTTTC. The full variable domain, completed using reference TRBV5-6 and TRBJ2-6, is DAGVTQSPTHLIKTRGQQVTLRCSPKSGHDTVSWYQQALGQGPQFIFQYYEEEERQRGNFPDRFSGHQFPNYSSELNVNALLLGDSALYLCASTTLGSGANVLTFGAGSRLTVL.

This clonotype was seen only a few times. V usage is TRBV9 and J usage is TRBJ2-1; 10 bases agree with TRBD2. Losses at the gene ends were 3 bases for V and 8 bases for J; bases not matched to a gene: 8. The length of the CDR3 is 15 residues. Germline CDR1 and CDR2: SGDLS and YYNGEE. The DNA for the CDR3 is TGTGCCAGCAGCGACGAGCGGGGGGGCGGGCATGAGCAGTTCTTC. Protein: CASSDERGGGHEQFF.

The CDR3 nucleotides are TGTGCCAGCAGCTTAGACGGTTCTAACTATGGCTACACCTTC. Amino acid sequence: CASSLDGSNYGYTF. The chain carries TRBV7-2 and TRBJ1-2, with D unclear. V lost 1 base and J 0 bases, leaving 6 bases between the germline ends. The CDR3 has 14 residues. Germline loops: CDR1 SGHTA, CDR2 FQGNSA.

This rearrangement joins TRBV6-5 to TRBJ2-5; TRBD2 agrees at 8 bases. The V segment lost 0 bases and the J segment 3 bases; nucleotides outside the gene matches: 6. Germline V gene sequence: CDR1 MNHEY, CDR2 SVGAGI. The CDR3 runs to 16 residues. The CDR3 nucleotides read TGTGCCAGCAGTTACTCTCCAGCGGGAGTGGAAGAGACCCAGTACTTC. Translated: CASSYSPAGVEETQYF.

The J gene is TRBJ2-5, the V gene TRBV5-1, with D perhaps TRBD1 or TRBD2 (5 bases each). Trimming shortened V by 3 bases and J by 1 base, and 13 bases separated the two germline ends. Germline loops: CDR1 SGHRS, CDR2 YFSETQ. The CDR3 is 15 residues long. The CDR3 sequence: CASSWGRPGQETQYF. The CDR3 DNA follows: TGCGCCAGCAGCTGGGGACGACCGGGCCAAGAGACCCAGTACTTC.

This clonotype has a handful of counts. The chain uses TRBV13 and TRBJ2-2, with 10 bases lining up with TRBD2. V dropped 2 bases and J dropped 3; count of bases not matched to a gene: 3. Germline V gives CDR1 PRHDT, CDR2 FYEKMQ (reference sequence). CDR3 length: 16 residues. The CDR3 spells CASSLRTSGDTGELFF. The CDR3 bases are TGTGCCAGCAGCTTAAGGACTAGCGGAGACACCGGGGAGCTGTTTTTT.

The V call is TRBV20-1, the J call TRBJ2-7; TRBD1 agrees at 7 bases. The CDR3 is 15 residues long. Trimming removed 3 bases from V and 2 bases from J; junction bases left unmatched: 10. Per the germline V gene, CDR1 is DFQATT and CDR2 is SNEGSKA (reference sequence). The CDR3 loop reads CSARASRGQTYEQYF. CDR3 DNA: TGCAGTGCTAGGGCATCCAGGGGACAGACCTACGAGCAGTACTTC.

V usage is TRBV24-1 and J usage is TRBJ2-2, with 9 nucleotides matching TRBD2. CDR3 length: 16 residues. CDR1 is KGHDR, CDR2 SFDVKD, per germline. Germline trimming cut 3 bases from V and 3 bases from J; bases unmatched to any gene: 4. The DNA for the CDR3 is TGTGCCACCAGTGATACCGGGACTAGCCACACCGGGGAGCTGTTTTTT. The encoded protein is CATSDTGTSHTGELFF.

V usage is TRBV7-9 and J usage is TRBJ1-4; no clear D gene. Trimming cost V 5 bases and J 0 bases, with 13 bases left between them. The CDR3 spans 16 residues. Germline V lookup: CDR1 SEHNR, CDR2 FQNEAQ (reference sequence). The CDR3 DNA is TGTGCCAGCAGCCCGAAGGCCTCCGCAACTAATGAAAAACTGTTTTTT. It yields the protein CASSPKASATNEKLFF.

This clonotype has ten or more counts. This chain uses TRBV12-3 or TRBV12-4 with TRBJ2-7, with 7 bases lining up with TRBD2. CDR3 length: 15 amino acids. J lost 2 bases, V lost 6 bases, and 10 bases had no gene match. This CDR3 reads CASRRGPSGTYEQYF. The CDR3 bases are TGTGCCAGCAGGCGGGGTCCTAGCGGAACCTACGAGCAGTACTTC.

V usage is TRBV7-3 and J usage is TRBJ1-2; 10 positions agree with TRBD1. Germline CDR1 is SGHTA and CDR2 is FQGTGA. This CDR3 comprises 17 residues. The ends lost 1 base at V and 5 bases at J; junction bases unmatched: 10. The CDR3 bases are TGTGCCAGCAGCTTAATAGCCGGGACAGGGGCCTATTATGGCTACACCTTC. Protein: CASSLIAGTGAYYGYTF.

This clonotype was seen a few times. V and J are TRBV7-9 and TRBJ2-4; D not resolved. The CDR3 is made up of 16 amino acids. Germline assignment: CDR1 SEHNR and CDR2 FQNEAQ (reference sequence). V lost 4 bases to trimming and J lost 1 base, with 14 bases between them. DNA for the CDR3: TGTGCCAGCAGCTCTACTACCACGTGGGCCAAAAACATTCAGTACTTC. This codes for CASSSTTTWAKNIQYF.

This clonotype turned up a few times. This chain links TRBV12-3 or TRBV12-4 with TRBJ1-1, with 8 bases lining up with TRBD1. After removal of 10 bases from V and 0 bases from J, the junction contained 4 bases not matched to a gene. CDR3 length equals 13 residues. CDR3 amino acids: CATRQGMNTEAFF. The DNA for the CDR3 is TGTGCCACCCGACAGGGGATGAACACTGAAGCTTTCTTT.

The chain carries TRBV7-9 and TRBJ2-1; D remains unclear. Germline V gene lookup returns CDR1 SEHNR and CDR2 FQNEAQ (reference sequence). The V end lost 1 base, the J end lost 8 bases, and 6 bases lay between the germline ends. The CDR3 has 12 residues. The CDR3 coding sequence is TGTGCCAGCAGCTTAGAAGGCGATGAGCAGTTCTTC. Amino acids: CASSLEGDEQFF.

This clonotype has only a few counts. This chain joins TRBV7-8 and TRBJ2-4; 8 bases fit TRBD1. Germline CDR1 and CDR2: SGHVS and FQNEAQ. This CDR3 contains 14 residues. Trimming at V came to 4 bases and at J to 6 bases, leaving 5 bases not matched to a gene. DNA for the CDR3: TGTGCCAGCAGCTCCCCAGGACAGGGAAACATTCAGTACTTC. It is translated as CASSSPGQGNIQYF. The whole variable domain, remainder taken from reference TRBV7-8 and TRBJ2-4, is GAGVSQSPRYKVAKRGQDVALRCDPISGHVSLFWYQQALGQGPEFLTYFQNEAQLDKSGLPSDRFFAERPEGSVSTLKIQRTQQEDSAVYLCASSSPGQGNIQYFGAGTRLSVL.

The J gene is TRBJ2-1, the V gene TRBV19, with 7 bases lining up with TRBD1. Germline trimming cut 4 bases from V and 4 bases from J; bases unmatched to any gene: 4. Per the germline V gene, CDR1 is LNHDA and CDR2 is SQIVND (reference sequence). CDR3 size: 14 residues. CDR3 nucleotides: TGTGCCAGTAGTAGGTGGACAGGTTACAATGAGCAGTTCTTC. As protein: CASSRWTGYNEQFF.

This clonotype came up a few times. The V gene is TRBV5-1, the J gene TRBJ1-2; D perhaps matches TRBD1 (5 bases). Germline V CDR1 and CDR2: SGHRS, YFSETQ. Trimming took 4 bases from V and 4 from J, leaving 26 bases between them. The CDR3 is 18 amino acids. The CDR3 loop reads CASSRRTWQTRMIYGYTF. In DNA, the CDR3 is TGCGCCAGCAGCCGCCGGACATGGCAGACCCGGATGATCTATGGCTACACCTTC.

This chain links TRBV24-1 with TRBJ2-1; 7 bases fit TRBD1. Per germline, CDR1 KGHDR and CDR2 SFDVKD. V lost 1 base and J lost 7; bases outside the gene matches: 9. The CDR3 consists of 16 residues. CDR3 protein: CATSDFVTGDLNEQFF. The CDR3 DNA sequence: TGTGCCACCAGTGATTTCGTTACAGGGGATTTGAATGAGCAGTTCTTC.

This chain's CDR3 is CAINEEGFRTDTQYF. As DNA, the CDR3 is TGTGCCATCAATGAGGAGGGTTTCCGCACAGATACGCAGTATTTT. The chain links TRBV6-2 or TRBV6-3 to TRBJ2-3; TRBD2 might be the D (6 bases). Trimming removed 10 bases from V and 1 base from J, with 18 bases in between. Germline V gene data show CDR1 as MNHEY and CDR2 as SVGEGT. The CDR3 spans 15 residues.

A few counts support this clonotype. In DNA, the CDR3 is TGTGCCAGCAGCCTCTCCGACTCTGACTCCTACGAGCAGTACTTC. This encodes CASSLSDSDSYEQYF. V usage is TRBV14 and J usage is TRBJ2-7; unclear D gene. V gave up 4 bases and J gave up 0 bases, with 13 bases separating them. This CDR3 comprises 15 residues. From germline, CDR1 is SGHDN and CDR2 FVKESK.

This clonotype was seen only a few times. The chain employs TRBV6-2 or TRBV6-3 and TRBJ2-1; 9 nucleotides line up with TRBD2. Germline CDR1 is MNHEY and CDR2 is SVGEGT. This CDR3 is 16 amino acids long. Trimming removed 7 bases from V and 3 bases from J; junction bases left unmatched: 10. The CDR3 is CASTLHGLASYNEQFF. The CDR3, as DNA: TGTGCCAGCACCCTTCACGGACTAGCGAGCTACAATGAGCAGTTCTTC.

In this sample, this clonotype turned up a few times. V and J are TRBV20-1 and TRBJ1-1; maybe TRBD1 (6 bases). CDR1 is DFQATT and CDR2 is SNEGSKA in the germline V gene (reference sequence). V lost 7 bases and J lost 1, with 10 bases in between. The CDR3 is 12 residues long. The CDR3 DNA is TGCAGTGGATCGGGACAGAACACTGAAGCTTTCTTT. Translation: CSGSGQNTEAFF.